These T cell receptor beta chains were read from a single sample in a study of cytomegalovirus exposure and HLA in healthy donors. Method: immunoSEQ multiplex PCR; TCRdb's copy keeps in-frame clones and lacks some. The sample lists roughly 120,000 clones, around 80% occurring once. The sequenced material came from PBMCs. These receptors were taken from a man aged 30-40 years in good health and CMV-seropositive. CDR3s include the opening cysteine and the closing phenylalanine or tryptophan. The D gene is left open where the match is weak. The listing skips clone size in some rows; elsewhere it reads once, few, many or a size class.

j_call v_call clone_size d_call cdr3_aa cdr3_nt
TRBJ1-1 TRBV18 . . CASSPTPNTEAFF TGTGCCAGCTCACCTACACCGAACACTGAAGCTTTCTTT
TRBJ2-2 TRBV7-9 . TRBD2 CASRLTSGGPLTGELFF TGTGCCAGCAGACTGACTAGCGGGGGGCCCCTTACCGGGGAGCTGTTTTTT
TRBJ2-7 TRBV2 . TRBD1 CASRRQGAYEQYF TGTGCCAGCAGAAGGCAGGGGGCCTACGAGCAGTACTTC
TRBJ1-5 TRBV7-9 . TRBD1 CSSSSATGGRNQPQHF TGTTCCAGCAGCTCCGCGACAGGGGGACGCAATCAGCCCCAGCATTTT
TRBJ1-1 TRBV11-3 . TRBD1 CASSLGQTGFGTEAFF TGTGCCAGCAGCTTAGGCCAGACAGGGTTTGGCACTGAAGCTTTCTTT
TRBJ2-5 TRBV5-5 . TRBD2 CASSFSVAGDETQYF TGTGCCAGCAGCTTCTCCGTAGCGGGAGACGAGACCCAGTACTTC
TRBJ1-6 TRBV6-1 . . CASSEDVRNSPLHF TGTGCCAGCAGTGAAGATGTGCGAAATTCACCCCTCCACTTT
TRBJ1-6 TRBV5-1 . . CASSPGTGDSSSPLHF TGCGCCAGCAGCCCTGGGACGGGGGACTCCAGTTCACCCCTCCACTTT
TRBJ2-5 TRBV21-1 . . CASSPLAEQETQYF TGTGCCAGCAGTCCGCTAGCGGAACAAGAGACCCAGTACTTC
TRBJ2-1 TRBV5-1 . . CASSLLSVYEQFF TGCGCCAGCAGCTTGTTGTCCGTGTATGAGCAGTTCTTC
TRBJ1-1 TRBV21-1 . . CASSKWGGVNTEAFF TGTGCCAGCAGCAAATGGGGGGGGGTCAACACTGAAGCTTTCTTT
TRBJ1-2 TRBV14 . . CASSQTFYGYTF TGTGCCAGCAGCCAGACATTCTATGGCTACACCTTC
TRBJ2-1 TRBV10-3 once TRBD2 CAISDHKKRESSNEQFF TGTGCCATCAGTGACCATAAAAAGCGGGAGTCGAGCAATGAGCAGTTCTTC
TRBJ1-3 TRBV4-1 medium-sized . CASSRDRTSGNTIYF TGCGCCAGCAGCCGTGACAGGACCTCCGGAAACACCATATATTTT
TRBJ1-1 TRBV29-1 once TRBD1 CSVWTGGDTNTEAFF TGCAGCGTTTGGACAGGGGGTGATACGAACACTGAAGCTTTCTTT
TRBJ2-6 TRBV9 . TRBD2 CASSVGGSGTGANVLTF TGTGCCAGCAGCGTAGGGGGTAGCGGGACTGGGGCCAACGTCCTGACTTTC
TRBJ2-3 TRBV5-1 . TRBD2 CASTPLAGGTDTQYF TGCGCCAGCACCCCCCTAGCGGGAGGAACAGATACGCAGTATTTT
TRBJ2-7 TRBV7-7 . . CASSLSAGGNEQYF TGTGCCAGCAGCTTATCTGCAGGGGGGAACGAGCAGTACTTC
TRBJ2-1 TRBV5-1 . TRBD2 CASSSPGLGNNEQFF TGCGCCAGCAGCTCTCCGGGACTAGGCAACAATGAGCAGTTCTTC
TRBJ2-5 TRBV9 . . CASSPFGGTQYF TGTGCCAGCAGCCCTTTCGGAGGGACCCAGTACTTC
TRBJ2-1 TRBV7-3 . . CASSLTRDWYNEQFF TGTGCCAGCAGCTTAACCCGGGACTGGTACAATGAGCAGTTCTTC
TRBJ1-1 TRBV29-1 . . CSVRLGTEAFF TGCAGCGTTCGACTCGGGACTGAAGCTTTCTTT
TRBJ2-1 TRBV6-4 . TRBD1 CARKTGGTYNEQFF TGTGCCAGAAAGACAGGGGGCACCTACAATGAGCAGTTCTTC
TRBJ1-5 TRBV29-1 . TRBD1 CSVAGTVNQPQHF TGCAGCGTTGCTGGGACAGTCAATCAGCCCCAGCATTTT
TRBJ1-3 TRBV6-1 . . CASSVFNGNTIYF TGTGCCAGCAGTGTTTTCAATGGAAACACCATATATTTT
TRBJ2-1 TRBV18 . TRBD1 CASSAGQGAINEQFF TGTGCCAGCTCAGCCGGACAGGGGGCGATCAATGAGCAGTTCTTC
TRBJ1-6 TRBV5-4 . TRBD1 CASSFDRGHSPLHF TGTGCCAGCAGCTTTGACAGGGGGCACTCACCCCTCCACTTT
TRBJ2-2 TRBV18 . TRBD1 CASSPRTGGELFF TGTGCCAGCTCACCTAGGACAGGAGGGGAGCTGTTTTTT
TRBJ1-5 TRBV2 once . CASTGDRSPQHF TGTGCCAGCACCGGGGATCGTTCGCCCCAGCATTTT